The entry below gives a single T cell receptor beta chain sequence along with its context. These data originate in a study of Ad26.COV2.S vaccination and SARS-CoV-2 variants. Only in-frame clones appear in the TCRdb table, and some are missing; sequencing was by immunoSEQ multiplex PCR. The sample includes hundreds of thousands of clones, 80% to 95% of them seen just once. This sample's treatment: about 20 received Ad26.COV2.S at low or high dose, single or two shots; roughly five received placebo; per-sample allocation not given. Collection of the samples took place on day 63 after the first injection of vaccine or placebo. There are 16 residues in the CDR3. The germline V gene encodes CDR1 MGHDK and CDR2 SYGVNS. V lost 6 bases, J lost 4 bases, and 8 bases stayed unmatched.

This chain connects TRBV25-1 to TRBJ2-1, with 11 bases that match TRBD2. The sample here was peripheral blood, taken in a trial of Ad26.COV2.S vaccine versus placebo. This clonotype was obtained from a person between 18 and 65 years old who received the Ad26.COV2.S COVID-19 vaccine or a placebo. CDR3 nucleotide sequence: TGTGCCAGCAGCGCACTTGGGACTAGCGGTTACAATGAGCAGTTCTTC. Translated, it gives CASSALGTSGYNEQFF.